The 2 T cell receptor beta chains in this list originate from one sample, sequenced in a study of blood T cell repertoires in COVID-19. Measured with immunoSEQ multiplex PCR; TCRdb has only the in-frame clones, and not every one. The repertoire consists of roughly 240,000 clones, with approximately 85% occurring once and the leading ten covering about 9.1%. The sample taken for sequencing was PBMCs or T cells enriched from blood (not recorded which). The receptors derive from a woman between 45 and 60 years old with acute COVID-19.

This clone was detected only once. This sequence joins TRBV27 and TRBJ2-1; weak D call: TRBD2 (5 bases). V was clipped by 6 bases and J by 2 bases, with 17 bases between them. The V gene's germline CDR1 is MNHEY and CDR2 SMNVEV (reference sequence). This CDR3 region has 16 residues. DNA of the CDR3: TGTGCCAGCAGCCCAGGTGGGAGAGGCCCCTACAATGAGCAGTTCTTC. It translates to CASSPGGRGPYNEQFF.

The rearrangement links TRBV7-9 to TRBJ1-3, with TRBD1 identical over 7 bases. Germline V gives CDR1 SEHNR, CDR2 FQNEAQ (reference sequence). The CDR3 totals 16 residues. V lost 6 bases to trimming and J lost 0 bases; unmatched junction nucleotides: 8. The CDR3 loop is CASRGNTGVSGNTIYF. The CDR3 DNA reads as TGTGCCAGCAGGGGTAATACAGGGGTCTCTGGAAACACCATATATTTT.